Given below is one TCR beta chain in context. Its antigen is unknown. These data are taken from a study of T cells in severe cutaneous drug reactions (dated by TCRdb to between 2017 and 2020). In terms of the full investigation: Recruitment took place between about 2010 and 2019, drawing patients from Taiwan, Thailand and a European registry network. Enrollment was limited to patients whose SJS/TEN or DRESS diagnosis was probable or definite according to RegiSCAR criteria. The Naranjo algorithm and the ALDEN drug causality algorithm were used to identify the culprit drug. Patients in either the acute or the recovery stage provided biological samples, such as blister fluids/cells and PBMC. Bulk TCR sequencing was combined with single-cell sequencing, quantitative PCR validation, functional assays and transgenic mouse experiments. Libraries used iRepertoire multiplex PCR; authors cited a comparison showing similar capture of abundant clonotypes across iRepertoire and 5' RACE methods with or without UMI. General conclusions and limits of the study: Whether the public TCR generalizes to SJS/TEN caused by other drugs was noted by the authors as still needing further study. CBZ-SJS/TEN patients showed strongly increased TRBV12-4 usage, with averages of about 32% in blister cells and about 5% in PBMC. A public TCRbeta CDR3, present at a mean of around 14% in all seven CBZ-SJS/TEN blister samples, was undetectable or scarce in PBMC from tolerant controls and healthy donors.

The CDR1 and CDR2 encoded by the germline V gene are SGHTA and FQGNSA. The CDR3 has 14 amino acids, counting the end cysteine and phenylalanine. Only the protein is on record. Library preparation used the iRepertoire multiplex PCR system with TCR subtype-specific primers for both bulk and single-cell sequencing. Multiplex PCR with primers aimed at the V, D and J gene regions produced the bulk TCR beta libraries. Roughly 95-500 ng of RNA per sample served as input for bulk TCR library preparation. An Illumina MiSeq was used to sequence bulk TCR beta amplicons. From the authors' description of their analysis: Sample misassignments and low-quality sequencing reads were filtered out during quality control steps. The amino acids lying between the V-gene Y[YFLI]C motif and the J-segment [FW]GXGT motif were defined as CDR3. The IMGT database served as the reference for assigning TRBV and TRBJ genes and CDR3 clonotypes. TRBV expression in each sample was normalized to the mean expression of the same gene in PBMC from fewer than 45 healthy donors. Reads reprocessed by TCRdb are summarized as one entry per CDR3 protein sequence, and DNA is absent. It is TCRdb's table, rather than the study itself, that gives the V and J calls and clone size. Per the sample table, the count is more than 6,500 distinct CDR3 sequences. The ten largest clones capture about 24% of the sample.

The donors whose samples were sequenced had carbamazepine-induced Stevens-Johnson syndrome or toxic epidermal necrolysis (CBZ-SJS/TEN). To look for drug-specific clonotypes, next-generation sequencing was used to profile the T cell receptor repertoires of patients with drug-induced severe cutaneous adverse reactions. RNA was isolated either from blister cells of skin lesions or from peripheral blood mononuclear cells. This receptor was taken from a human donor with a severe cutaneous adverse drug reaction. Sequencing was carried out using cells from a skin blister. The cell subset or site label on this specimen signifies: unsorted cells from skin lesion blisters. This receptor chain uses TRBV7-2 and TRBJ2-7; TCRdb's D call, TRBD2, is unchecked because there is no DNA. The CDR3 loop reads CASSLVDYSYEQYF.